The rows below give T cell receptor beta chains drawn from one sample of a study of shared clonotypes between healthy human individuals. The data were produced by immunoSEQ multiplex PCR, yet TCRdb's version contains in-frame clones alone and is incomplete. The sample yields some 600,000 clones, around 96% seen once. Sequencing was performed on naive CD8+ T cells sorted from blood. The origin of the receptors is a woman in her twenties or thirties in good health. Each CDR3 is given with its conserved first and last residue. Some rows mark clone size as missing; the rest say once, few, many or name a class of expanded clone.

NA | TRBV2 | CASSDEVRTDTQYF
NA | TRBV27 | CASSFPPSGTGGHQPQHF
NA | TRBV7-8 | CASSLQTTYEQYF
NA | TRBV5-6 | CASSGRQGTNYGYTF
NA | TRBV19 | CASSIHRTAHNEQFF
NA | TRBV9 | CASSVTSGTGYEQFF
NA | TRBV28 | CASSSLAGAPYEQYF
once | TRBV2 | CASRPRGPNEQFF
NA | TRBV9 | CASSVESSGNTIYF
NA | TRBV5-4 | CASSLDLGPNTDTQYF
NA | TRBV7-9 | CASSEVRGYYEQYF
NA | TRBV19 | CASSAGQGHQPQHF
once | TRBV5-1 | CASSLEARSYEQYF
few | TRBV28 | CASSWARDHYEQYF
NA | TRBV6-5 | CASSSTGLREQYF
NA | TRBV7-8 | CASSLEIWGSYEQYF
NA | TRBV11-2 | CASSPTSLLQFNNEQFF
NA | TRBV10-3 | CAITKAGAPSEQYF
NA | TRBV25-1 | CASSGGTSGNSYEQYF
NA | TRBV28 | CASSLQGSGNEQYF
NA | TRBV5-6 | CASSLVGAGEQYF
NA | TRBV5-4 | CASSPVSGSAAAEETQYF
NA | TRBV10-3 | CAISTPGLAGEWSYNEQFF
once | TRBV7-6 | CASSPRDRQYEQYF
NA | TRBV19 | CASSLAGDASIYEQYF
NA | TRBV12-5 | CASGFDPKSSDFFFSYNEQFF
NA | TRBV9 | CASSVGDSGRAPDTGELFF
once | TRBV6-5 | CASSYAGGDTDTQYF
once | TRBV5-6 | CASSRGTVNTEAFF
NA | TRBV29-1 | CSVEDWGTGDEKLFF
NA | TRBV27 | CASSQLAGGQHEQYF
NA | TRBV9 | CASNPLRRQPGLGEAQYF
NA | TRBV5-4 | CASRLAGGSYEQYF
NA | TRBV5-4 | CASSDGTEAFF
few | TRBV20-1 | CSATPYNEQFF
NA | TRBV5-1 | CASRPTLGERELFF
NA | TRBV7-3 | CASSHRWGNTGELFF
NA | TRBV28 | CASSFFGTGERTEAFF
NA | TRBV11-2 | CASSLGAGSYGYTF
NA | TRBV7-8 | CASSSGPSNYEQYF
NA | TRBV28 | CASSFPQGGPTEAFF
NA | TRBV5-1 | CASSLLGNYNEQFF
NA | TRBV5-8 | CASSLAAGNEQYF
NA | TRBV7-9 | CASSWGLAGAGELFF
NA | TRBV7-9 | CASSWGGDTTYEQYF
NA | TRBV10-2 | CASRSGTGSHEQYF
few | TRBV27 | CASRLSGSNQPQHF
NA | TRBV5-4 | CASEGGYNEQFF
once | TRBV6-1 | CASSEGGESSYEQYF
NA | TRBV7-9 | CASSGGEAFF
NA | TRBV9 | CASSVATGINTEAFF
NA | TRBV15 | CATSVRDEDNEQFF
NA | TRBV13 | CASSLAGGNYGYTF
NA | TRBV15 | CATSRFSTGRGGNTIYF